The 28 T cell receptor beta chains reported below all come from one sample, sequenced in a study of immune evolution from preneoplasia to lung adenocarcinoma. The assay was immunoSEQ multiplex PCR, and TCRdb's table has in-frame clones only and misses some. The table shows 5,800 or so clones, with under 85% occurring only once. Specimen: FFPE adjacent normal lung tissue. The receptor set was obtained from a donor of 70 years or more with lung adenocarcinoma.

The chain employs TRBV4-1 and TRBJ1-2; 8 bases match TRBD1. The J segment lost 1 base and the V segment lost 6 bases, leaving 13 bases of the junction unmatched. The CDR3 is made up of 17 amino acids. Germline-derived CDR1 and CDR2 are MGHRA and YSYEKL. The CDR3 nucleotides read TGCGCCAGCAGGCCATCACCGGACAGGGCACTTAACTATGGCTACACCTTC. This encodes CASRPSPDRALNYGYTF.

The chain links TRBV11-3 to TRBJ2-5, with 8 bases lining up with TRBD2. CDR3 length: 16 residues. The germline gives CDR1 SGHNT, CDR2 YENEEA. Trimming removed 5 bases from V and 3 bases from J; junction bases left unmatched: 11. CDR3 DNA: TGTGCCAGCAGCCCCCCGGGCGGGGGGATTGAAGAGACCCAGTACTTC. Translating it yields CASSPPGGGIEETQYF.

V usage is TRBV19 and J usage is TRBJ1-1; tentatively, D is TRBD1 (6 bases). From germline, CDR1 is LNHDA and CDR2 SQIVND (reference sequence). Trimming shortened V by 3 bases and J by 0 bases, and 11 bases separated the two germline ends. This CDR3 is 15 amino acids long. The CDR3 bases are TGTGCCAGTAGTATCGGGACACCTATGAACACTGAAGCTTTCTTT. Translating gives CASSIGTPMNTEAFF.

The chain combines TRBV6-1 with TRBJ2-6; D is uncertain. V was trimmed by 6 bases and J by 0 bases, leaving 3 bases between them. Germline lookup yields CDR1 MNHNS and CDR2 SASEGT. The CDR3 contains 13 residues. CDR3 loop: CASRDSGANVLTF. DNA of the CDR3: TGTGCCAGCAGGGACTCTGGGGCCAACGTCCTGACTTTC.

The CDR3, as DNA: TGTGCCTGGAGTGTGGCTGGGAGGCTCTACGAGCAGTACTTC. Protein sequence: CAWSVAGRLYEQYF. V usage is TRBV30 and J usage is TRBJ2-7, with D possibly TRBD2 on 6 matching bases. CDR3 length equals 14 residues. Germline CDR1 is GTSNPN and CDR2 is SVGIG (reference sequence). V lost 0 bases and J 3 bases, leaving 12 bases between the germline ends.

The chain links TRBV6-6 to TRBJ1-1; 8 positions match TRBD1. The CDR3 is made up of 14 amino acids. CDR1 is MNHNY and CDR2 is SVGAGI in the germline V gene (reference sequence). V shed 6 bases, J shed 5 bases, and the junction held 8 bases outside the gene matches. CDR3 protein: CASSLSGGATEAFF. The CDR3 region has the DNA TGTGCCAGCAGCCTATCAGGGGGCGCGACTGAAGCTTTCTTT.

The chain combines TRBV6-5 with TRBJ2-1; either TRBD1 or TRBD2 may supply D (5 bases each). The CDR3 is 15 amino acids. Germline CDR1 reads MNHEY; CDR2 reads SVGAGI. V was trimmed by 0 bases and J by 4 bases, leaving 10 bases between them. This CDR3 reads CASSYSGTDYNEQFF. The CDR3 DNA is TGTGCCAGCAGTTACTCCGGGACGGATTACAATGAGCAGTTCTTC.

The rearrangement uses TRBV11-3 and TRBJ2-5; D possibly matches TRBD1 or TRBD2 (5 bases each). CDR3 length: 13 amino acids. Germline V gene data show CDR1 as SGHNT and CDR2 as YENEEA. Trimming took 3 bases from V and 5 from J, leaving 10 bases between them. CDR3 DNA: TGTGCCAGCAGCTTGCAGGGCGGGGAGACCCAGTACTTC. It translates to CASSLQGGETQYF.

This rearrangement joins TRBV4-2 to TRBJ2-5, with 13 nucleotides matching TRBD2. The germline CDR1 and CDR2 sequences are LGHNA and YNFKEQ. CDR3 length: 18 amino acids. The V gene end was trimmed by 0 bases and the J gene end by 2 bases; junction bases not matched to a gene: 6. The CDR3 region has the DNA TGTGCCAGCAGCCAAGAACTAGCGGGGGGGCCGGATCAAGAGACCCAGTACTTC. Amino acids: CASSQELAGGPDQETQYF.

This clone was recorded a few times. The chain carries TRBV6-1 and TRBJ1-5; the D gene is possibly TRBD1 (5 bases). Trimming took 2 bases from V and 3 from J, leaving 8 bases between them. Germline-derived CDR1 and CDR2 are MNHNS and SASEGT. This CDR3 contains 14 residues. The CDR3 DNA sequence: TGTGCCAGCAGTGAAACAGGAGACAATCAGCCCCAGCATTTT. As protein: CASSETGDNQPQHF.

The rearrangement links TRBV14 to TRBJ2-2, with D hard to call. V was shortened by 7 bases and J by 6 bases, with 12 bases between the two germline ends. Germline CDR1 and CDR2: SGHDN and FVKESK. The CDR3 runs 13 residues. Written as DNA, the CDR3 is TGTGCCAGCACTCCGAAGGGCTCCGGGGAGCTGTTTTTT. Amino acids: CASTPKGSGELFF. Looking up the rest from reference TRBV14 and TRBJ2-2 gives the full variable domain: EAGVTQFPSHSVIEKGQTVTLRCDPISGHDNLYWYRRVMGKEIKFLLHFVKESKQDESGMPNNRFLAERTGGTYSTLKVQPAELEDSGVYFCASTPKGSGELFFGEGSRLTVL.

This clone appeared a few times. Here the CDR3 DNA reads TGCAGCGTTGAGGAAGGGGACGGGCGCGGCTACACCTTC. This gives the protein CSVEEGDGRGYTF. The J gene is TRBJ1-2, the V gene TRBV29-1; D might be TRBD1 (5 bases). Trimming shortened V by 3 bases and J by 8 bases, and 16 bases separated the two germline ends. CDR3 length equals 13 residues. Germline lookup yields CDR1 SQVTM and CDR2 ANQGSEA.

The V call is TRBV15, the J call TRBJ2-5, with D maybe TRBD2 (5 bases). V dropped 0 bases and J dropped 1 base, with 9 bases sitting between them. The germline V gene encodes CDR1 LNHNV and CDR2 YYDKDF (reference sequence). The CDR3 sequence is 15 residues long. The CDR3 reads CATSRDPGSQETQYF. CDR3 in DNA: TGTGCCACCAGCAGAGATCCGGGGTCCCAAGAGACCCAGTACTTC. The full variable domain, its missing parts supplied by reference TRBV15 and TRBJ2-5, is DAMVIQNPRYQVTQFGKPVTLSCSQTLNHNVMYWYQQKSSQAPKLLFHYYDKDFNNEADTPDNFQSRRPNTSFCFLDIRSPGLGDTAMYLCATSRDPGSQETQYFGPGTRLLVL.

The chain combines TRBV5-1 with TRBJ1-1, with D possibly matching TRBD1 (5 bases). This CDR3 has 13 amino acids. With 0 bases removed from V and 3 bases from J, the gap between germline ends came to 6 bases. Germline V gives CDR1 SGHRS, CDR2 YFSETQ. CDR3 in DNA: TGCGCCAGCAGCTTGGGAGGGGACACTGAAGCTTTCTTT. Translation: CASSLGGDTEAFF.

The rearrangement uses TRBV5-4 and TRBJ1-1; D is possibly TRBD1 (5 bases). This CDR3 has 17 residues. Germline lookup yields CDR1 SGHNT and CDR2 YYREEE (reference sequence). Trimming took 6 bases from V and 0 from J, leaving 21 bases between them. DNA of the CDR3: TGTGCCAGCATCCCCTTTGGAGGGACTATCATGAACACTGAAGCTTTCTTT. Amino acids: CASIPFGGTIMNTEAFF.

The DNA of the CDR3 is TGCGCCAGCAGCACCTTGGGAGCGGGTGGCACTGAAGCTTTCTTT. As protein: CASSTLGAGGTEAFF. This chain joins TRBV5-1 and TRBJ1-1; D unclear. Germline loops: CDR1 SGHRS, CDR2 YFSETQ. The V end was cut by 4 bases, the J end by 4 bases, with 17 bases between. CDR3 length: 15 amino acids.

The table lists this clone with a few counts. The chain links TRBV5-4 to TRBJ1-2; D gene uncertain. CDR1 SGHNT and CDR2 YYREEE come from the germline V gene (reference sequence). The CDR3 totals 14 residues. Trimming left V 0 bases short and J 3 bases short, with 9 bases between. DNA of the CDR3: TGTGCCAGCAGCTTGGGACTGAACGACTATGGCTACACCTTC. This codes for CASSLGLNDYGYTF. The full variable domain, rest sourced from reference TRBV5-4 and TRBJ1-2, is ETGVTQSPTHLIKTRGQQVTLRCSSQSGHNTVSWYQQALGQGPQFIFQYYREEENGRGNFPPRFSGLQFPNYSSELNVNALELDDSALYLCASSLGLNDYGYTFGSGTRLTVV.

The table lists this clone with a few counts. The CDR3 coding sequence is TGTGCCAGCAGTTTACGGGGGGGGACAGGGGGAAATCAGCCCCAGCATTTT. Amino acid sequence: CASSLRGGTGGNQPQHF. The rearrangement joins TRBV27 to TRBJ1-5, with 11 bases aligning to TRBD1. Germline V gene lookup returns CDR1 MNHEY and CDR2 SMNVEV (reference sequence). The CDR3 consists of 17 residues. V was clipped by 2 bases and J by 4 bases; unmatched bases: 7.

By sample share, this clone is medium-sized. V gene TRBV6-1 combines with J gene TRBJ1-2; D remains ambiguous. Trimming left V 4 bases short and J 1 base short, with 13 bases between. CDR3 length equals 15 residues. The germline CDR1 and CDR2 sequences are MNHNS and SASEGT. The CDR3 region has the DNA TGTGCCAGCAGTGTAACGTACGCAGTTAACTATGGCTACACCTTC. This gives the protein CASSVTYAVNYGYTF.

Here the CDR3 DNA reads TGTGCCAGTAGGGGCGAAGGGCGGGATGAAAAACTGTTTTTT. Translating it yields CASRGEGRDEKLFF. The chain uses TRBV19 and TRBJ1-4, with D hard to call. CDR1 and CDR2 from the germline V gene are LNHDA and SQIVND (reference sequence). The CDR3 sequence is 14 residues long. V was shortened by 6 bases and J by 6 bases, with 14 bases between the two germline ends.

Remarks on this clone: Distinct nucleotide sequences in the sample also encode this CDR3. This sequence joins TRBV2 and TRBJ1-1; no clear D. The CDR3 has 11 amino acids. V gave up 7 bases and J gave up 2 bases, with 5 bases separating them. CDR1 SNHLY and CDR2 FYNNEI come from the germline V gene. CDR3 region: CASTFNTEAFF. The DNA for the CDR3 is TGTGCCAGCACCTTTAACACTGAAGCTTTCTTT.

This chain connects TRBV30 to TRBJ2-1; D is undetermined. Germline values: CDR1 GTSNPN, CDR2 SVGIG (reference sequence). V lost 3 bases to trimming and J lost 1 base, with 7 bases between them. The CDR3 consists of 13 residues. The CDR3 loop reads CAWRTQSYNEQFF. The CDR3 DNA reads as TGTGCCTGGAGAACCCAGTCCTACAATGAGCAGTTCTTC.

This clone was detected once. The chain links TRBV18 to TRBJ2-7; D call uncertain. Germline V gene lookup returns CDR1 KGHSH and CDR2 LQKENI. The CDR3 length is 14 residues. V was pared by 2 bases and J by 1 base, with 9 bases between. CDR3 amino acids: CASSPGAPSYEQYF. The CDR3 nucleotides are TGTGCCAGCTCACCAGGAGCACCTTCCTACGAGCAGTACTTC.

This chain links TRBV7-8 with TRBJ1-3; D is unclear. The CDR3 contains 15 residues. Germline CDR1 reads SGHVS; CDR2 reads FQNEAQ. Trimming pared 4 bases from V and 0 bases from J, leaving 10 bases between. The CDR3 nucleotides are TGTGCCAGCAGCTCCCCAGCAGGCTCTGGAAACACCATATATTTT. Translating gives CASSSPAGSGNTIYF.

The chain couples TRBV25-1 to TRBJ2-1, with 8 bases identical to TRBD1. Trimming at V came to 2 bases and at J to 4 bases, leaving 7 bases not matched to a gene. This CDR3 region has 16 residues. The germline CDR1 and CDR2 sequences are MGHDK and SYGVNS. The CDR3 DNA follows: TGTGCCAGCAGTGAACACAGGGGGGACACGTACAATGAGCAGTTCTTC. Translated, it gives CASSEHRGDTYNEQFF.

V is TRBV5-1 and J is TRBJ1-1; the match to TRBD1 covers 9 bases. Germline V gene data show CDR1 as SGHRS and CDR2 as YFSETQ. This CDR3 is 14 amino acids long. V dropped 4 bases and J dropped 11; count of bases not matched to a gene: 12. The chain's CDR3 is CASSTLQGAGGAFF. DNA of the CDR3: TGCGCCAGCAGCACCCTACAGGGGGCGGGTGGGGCTTTCTTT.

The rearrangement links TRBV11-3 to TRBJ2-5, with D perhaps TRBD1 (5 bases). CDR1 and CDR2 from the germline V gene are SGHNT and YENEEA. The CDR3 contains 14 residues. Deletions cut 1 base from V and 1 base from J, with 7 bases between. The DNA of the CDR3 is TGTGCCAGCAGCTTAGGTGACAGCCAAGAGACCCAGTACTTC. Its translation: CASSLGDSQETQYF.

The V call is TRBV20-1, the J call TRBJ2-1, with D perhaps matching TRBD1 or TRBD2 (5 bases each). V lost 5 bases and J 10 bases, leaving 12 bases between the germline ends. This CDR3 comprises 11 residues. CDR1 is DFQATT and CDR2 is SNEGSKA in the germline V gene (reference sequence). In DNA, the CDR3 is TGCAGTGCTGGGACCCTACAAGAGCAGTTCTTC. This encodes CSAGTLQEQFF.